This T cell receptor beta chain was sequenced in a study of cytomegalovirus exposure and HLA in healthy donors. This table comes from immunoSEQ multiplex PCR, and its TCRdb copy is limited to in-frame clones, with some not included. The profile covers roughly 150,000 clones, with 85% to 90% appearing a single time and over 4% taken by the ten largest. Germline values: CDR1 SQVTM, CDR2 ANQGSEA. The CDR3 loop spans 15 amino acids. J lost 2 bases, V lost 6 bases, and 7 bases had no gene match. The TCR originated in a man in his late teens or twenties in good health and CMV-seropositive. The gene calls are TRBV29-1 and TRBJ1-3, with 10 positions matching TRBD1. The specimen sequenced was PBMCs. CDR3 nucleotides: TGCAGCGTGTTTGACAGGGGGCGCGCTGGAAACACCATATATTTT. The encoded protein is CSVFDRGRAGNTIYF.